The T cell receptor (beta chain) described here comes from a study of cytomegalovirus exposure and HLA in healthy donors. Findings of the study overall: Several top significant clusters appeared, in a later analysis, to be linked to common viral pathogens. With further analysis later on, most CMV-associated TCR beta chains appeared HLA-restricted.

Comments on this clone: Its antigen is unidentified.

CDR3 length: 15 residues. Germline lookup yields CDR1 SGHVS and CDR2 FNYEAQ. J gave up 5 bases and V 5 bases, and 10 bases lay outside the gene matches. A multiplex PCR was run with 60 Vbeta primers and 13 Jbeta primers. Only in-frame clones appear in the TCRdb table, and some are missing; sequencing was by immunoSEQ multiplex PCR. This sample has around 120,000 clones; about 66% occur once, and the top ten carry over 1.5%. Sequenced: PBMCs. The clonotype originates from a man aged 25 to 40 in good health and CMV-seropositive. This sequence joins TRBV7-6 and TRBJ2-3; 7 bases are a match to TRBD2. The CDR3 is CASSPSGTKGDTQYF. DNA of the CDR3: TGTGCCAGCAGCCCCTCCGGGACTAAAGGAGATACGCAGTATTTT.